The table lists the clone carrying this T cell receptor (beta chain) with a count of one. The authors ran a second PCR of about 7 to 11 cycles using a sample-barcoded 5' primer and a J-beta primer mix. TCRdb re-derived calls from the 5' RACE reads in MiXCR, one entry per CDR3 protein. This repertoire shows roughly 1,300,000 distinct CDR3 sequences, roughly 60% found once; its top ten account for over 5%. These data belong to a study of blood T cells in healthy people across ages. The J segment lost 2 bases and the V segment lost 5 bases, leaving 15 bases of the junction unmatched. CDR3 length: 17 residues. From germline, CDR1 is SGHDT and CDR2 YYEEEE.

This sequence was found in a man aged 18 to 29 in good health. Material: blood. This sequence joins TRBV5-6 and TRBJ1-2; 7 nucleotides line up with TRBD1. CDR3 nucleotides: TGTGCCAGCAGTCTGCGGGACAGCAGGCGCAAAAACTATGGCTACACCTTC. Residues: CASSLRDSRRKNYGYTF. Full variable domain (remainder filled in from reference TRBV5-6 and TRBJ1-2): DAGVTQSPTHLIKTRGQQVTLRCSPKSGHDTVSWYQQALGQGPQFIFQYYEEEERQRGNFPDRFSGHQFPNYSSELNVNALLLGDSALYLCASSLRDSRRKNYGYTFGSGTRLTVV.